The source of this T cell receptor (beta chain) is a study of blood T cell repertoires in COVID-19. Germline values: CDR1 PRHDT, CDR2 FYEKMQ (reference sequence). There are 13 residues in the CDR3. Trimming pared 0 bases from V and 8 bases from J, leaving 8 bases between. Some clones are missing from TCRdb's copy, which holds only in-frame ones; the method was immunoSEQ multiplex PCR. The sample comprises roughly 200,000 clones, approximately 85% of which are singletons, and roughly 5.9% rests with the top ten. The sequence derives from a middle-aged man with acute COVID-19. Sequences were obtained from PBMCs or T cells enriched from blood (not recorded which). The J gene is TRBJ2-1, the V gene TRBV13; D is possibly TRBD1 (6 bases). CDR3 sequence reads: CASSLGRGYEQFF. The CDR3 DNA reads as TGTGCCAGCAGCTTAGGAAGGGGGTATGAGCAGTTCTTC.